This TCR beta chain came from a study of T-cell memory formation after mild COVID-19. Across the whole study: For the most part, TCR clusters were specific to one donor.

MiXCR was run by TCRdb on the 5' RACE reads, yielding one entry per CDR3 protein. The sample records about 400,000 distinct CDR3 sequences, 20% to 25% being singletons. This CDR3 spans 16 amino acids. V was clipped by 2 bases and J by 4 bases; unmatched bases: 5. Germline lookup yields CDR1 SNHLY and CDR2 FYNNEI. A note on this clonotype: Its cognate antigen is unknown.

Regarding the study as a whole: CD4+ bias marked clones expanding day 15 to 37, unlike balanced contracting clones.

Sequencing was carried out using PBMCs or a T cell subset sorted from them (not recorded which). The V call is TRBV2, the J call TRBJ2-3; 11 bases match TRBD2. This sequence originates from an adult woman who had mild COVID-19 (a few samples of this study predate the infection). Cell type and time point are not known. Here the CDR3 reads CASSESSGGPPDTQYF. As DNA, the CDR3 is TGTGCCAGCAGTGAATCTAGCGGGGGGCCTCCAGATACGCAGTATTTT.